Below are 16 T cell receptor beta chains sequenced from a single sample in a study of T cell repertoires in cytomegalovirus infection. These receptors have no known antigen. TCRdb reanalysed the reads using MiXCR and keeps one entry per CDR3 protein. This sample yields roughly 990,000 distinct CDR3 sequences, of which around 30% are seen a single time; more than 13% belongs to the top ten. The starting material was cultured CD8+ T cells from PBMCs, obtained from culture after CMV antigen stimulation. These receptors were collected from a human donor in good health (CMV status not recorded). Some clones in this sample may be carry-over from other donors' samples.

The table lists this clonotype with a count of one. The rearrangement joins TRBV27 to TRBJ2-1; 7 positions agree with TRBD1. The germline CDR1 and CDR2 sequences are MNHEY and SMNVEV (reference sequence). Trimming removed 2 bases from V and 3 bases from J; junction bases left unmatched: 4. The CDR3 has 15 residues. The CDR3 here is CASSLQGQLYNEQFF. The DNA of the CDR3 is TGTGCCAGCAGTTTACAGGGACAGCTCTACAATGAGCAGTTCTTC.

The chain is built from TRBV12-3 or TRBV12-4 and TRBJ1-6, with D unresolved. The V gene lost 5 bases and the J gene lost 3 bases, with 14 bases spanning the gap. The CDR3 spans 16 residues. This CDR3 reads CASSVLFRDYNSPLHF. In DNA form, the CDR3 reads TGTGCCAGCAGTGTTTTGTTCCGGGACTATAATTCACCCCTCCACTTT.

The J gene is TRBJ1-3, the V gene TRBV5-4; 9 positions agree with TRBD1. The germline CDR1 and CDR2 sequences are SGHNT and YYREEE (reference sequence). V dropped 3 bases and J dropped 7; count of bases not matched to a gene: 20. The CDR3 loop spans 19 amino acids. CDR3 coding DNA: TGTGCCAGCAGCTGGGACAGGGCAATTCATCCGGAGGGGAGGAACACCATATATTTT. It is translated as CASSWDRAIHPEGRNTIYF.

On this clonotype itself: A read error is possible here, since a much larger clone lies one base away. The genes are TRBV7-8 and TRBJ1-1; tentatively, D is TRBD1 (5 bases). The V gene's germline CDR1 is SGHVS and CDR2 FQNEAQ. This CDR3 spans 16 amino acids. The CDR3 loop reads CATSLKRGHWGTEAFF. The CDR3 coding sequence is TGTGCCACCAGCTTAAAGCGTGGACACTGGGGCACTGAAGCTTTCTTT.

For this clonotype: One end of the junction varies from germline; a read error may be responsible. This chain joins TRBV27 and TRBJ2-1; D call uncertain. CDR1 MNHEY and CDR2 SMNVEV come from the germline V gene (reference sequence). The CDR3 runs to 14 residues. CDR3: CASSFAPPYNKQFF. The CDR3 bases are TGTGCCAGCAGTTTTGCCCCTCCGTACAATAAGCAGTTCTTC.

This clonotype occurred a few times. This chain links TRBV19 with TRBJ2-1; 10 bases fit TRBD2. Germline-derived CDR1 and CDR2 are LNHDA and SQIVND (reference sequence). V gave up 3 bases and J gave up 5 bases; unmatched junction bases: 1. The CDR3 has 14 amino acids. The CDR3 region is CASSILAGDNEQFF. Here the CDR3 DNA reads TGTGCCAGTAGTATTCTAGCGGGGGACAATGAGCAGTTCTTC.

This clonotype was recorded many times. The gene calls are TRBV10-3 and TRBJ1-5; TRBD1 is a possible D gene (5 bases). V was pared by 2 bases and J by 4 bases, with 9 bases between. The CDR3 consists of 14 residues. The germline V gene encodes CDR1 ENHRY and CDR2 SYGVKD. The CDR3 sequence is CAISEPGSNQPQHF. CDR3 coding DNA: TGTGCCATCAGTGAGCCAGGGAGTAATCAGCCCCAGCATTTT.

This chain uses TRBV2 with TRBJ2-5, with D possibly called TRBD1 or TRBD2 (6 bases each). Germline assignment: CDR1 SNHLY and CDR2 FYNNEI. Trimming took off 6 bases at V and 4 bases at J, with 18 bases between the two ends. CDR3 size: 15 residues. The CDR3 spells CASRYRVGGRETQYF. As DNA, the CDR3 is TGTGCCAGCAGGTACAGGGTTGGAGGGCGAGAGACCCAGTACTTC.

V gene TRBV27 combines with J gene TRBJ1-1, with D uncertain. V was cut by 6 bases and J by 4 bases, with 15 bases left in between. The CDR3 consists of 14 residues. Germline V gene lookup returns CDR1 MNHEY and CDR2 SMNVEV (reference sequence). The CDR3 spells CASRTLEIRTEAFF. The DNA of the CDR3 is TGTGCCAGCAGGACCTTAGAAATCCGCACTGAAGCTTTCTTT.

This clonotype was seen only a few times. The chain links TRBV19 to TRBJ1-5, with 9 bases that match TRBD1. Per the germline V gene, CDR1 is LNHDA and CDR2 is SQIVND (reference sequence). CDR3 size: 17 residues. J gave up 15 bases and V 4 bases, and 22 bases lay outside the gene matches. CDR3 DNA sequence: TGTGCCAGTAGTACCACGGCCCCCGATACTCCGGGACAGGGTATGCATTTT. It is translated as CASSTTAPDTPGQGMHF.

The chain links TRBV2 to TRBJ2-5; D is undetermined. V lost 1 base to trimming and J lost 4 bases, with 13 bases between them. This CDR3 has 15 amino acids. Germline CDR1 and CDR2: SNHLY and FYNNEI. CDR3 protein: CASSEGQRKGETQYF. The CDR3 nucleotides read TGTGCCAGCAGTGAAGGGCAGCGAAAGGGAGAGACCCAGTACTTC.

The chain couples TRBV9 to TRBJ2-1; TRBD2 agrees at 9 bases. CDR1 and CDR2 from the germline V gene are SGDLS and YYNGEE. There are 15 residues in the CDR3. V shed 0 bases and J 8 bases; nucleotides not matched to a gene: 6. CDR3 bases: TGTGCCAGCAGCGTAGGGATAGCGGGGGATGATGAGCAGTTCTTC. This encodes CASSVGIAGDDEQFF.

This clonotype was picked up many times. V is TRBV7-2 and J is TRBJ2-7; D possibly corresponds to TRBD1 (6 bases). The CDR3 is 13 residues long. Germline V lookup: CDR1 SGHTA, CDR2 FQGNSA. V lost 5 bases and J lost 2, with 10 bases in between. DNA of the CDR3: TGTGCCAGCAGCCCGGGACACCCCTACGAGCAGTACGTC. Its protein product is CASSPGHPYEQYV.

This clonotype has more than one count but fewer than ten. The V and J genes are TRBV4-1 and TRBJ1-1; possibly TRBD1 for D (5 bases). V lost 1 base and J lost 1, with 13 bases in between. Germline V gene sequence: CDR1 MGHRA, CDR2 YSYEKL. The CDR3 consists of 16 residues. CDR3 residues: CASSQVRGRANTEAFF. DNA for the CDR3: TGCGCCAGCAGCCAAGTGCGAGGCAGGGCGAACACTGAAGCTTTCTTT.

The V call is TRBV6-5, the J call TRBJ2-5; 7 bases align to TRBD1. Germline V lookup: CDR1 MNHEY, CDR2 SVGAGI. The CDR3 is 14 amino acids. The V and J ends lost 3 bases and 3 bases, in that order; junction bases with no gene match: 4. CDR3 sequence (DNA): TGTGCCAGCAGTTATTTGGACAGGAAAGAGACCCAGTACTTC. The encoded protein is CASSYLDRKETQYF.

V usage is TRBV6-6 and J usage is TRBJ2-7, with D unclear. The germline V gene has CDR1 MNHNY and CDR2 SVGAGI (reference sequence). The germline V and J ends were trimmed by 2 bases and 4 bases, with 18 bases remaining between them. The CDR3 contains 16 residues. The CDR3 here is CASSYAPLGSAYEQYV. The CDR3 bases are TGTGCCAGCAGTTACGCCCCTCTAGGGTCCGCTTACGAGCAGTACGTC.